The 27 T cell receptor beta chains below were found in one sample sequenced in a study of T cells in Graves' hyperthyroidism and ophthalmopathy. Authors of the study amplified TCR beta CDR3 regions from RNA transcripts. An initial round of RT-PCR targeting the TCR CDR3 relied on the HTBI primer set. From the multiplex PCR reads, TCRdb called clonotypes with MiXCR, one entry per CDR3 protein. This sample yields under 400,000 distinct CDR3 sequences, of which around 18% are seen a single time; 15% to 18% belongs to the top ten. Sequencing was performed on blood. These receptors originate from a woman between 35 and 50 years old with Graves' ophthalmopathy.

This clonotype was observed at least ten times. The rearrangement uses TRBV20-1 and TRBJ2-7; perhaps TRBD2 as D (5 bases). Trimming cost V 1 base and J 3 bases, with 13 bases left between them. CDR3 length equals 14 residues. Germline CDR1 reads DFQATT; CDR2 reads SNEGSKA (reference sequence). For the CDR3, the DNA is TGCAGTGCTAGAGGGACTGGTGGATACTACGAGCAGTACTTC. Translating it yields CSARGTGGYYEQYF.

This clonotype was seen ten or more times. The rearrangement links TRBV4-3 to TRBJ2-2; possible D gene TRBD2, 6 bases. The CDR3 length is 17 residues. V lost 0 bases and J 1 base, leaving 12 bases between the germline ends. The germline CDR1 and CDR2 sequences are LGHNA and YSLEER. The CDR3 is CASSQDRPAGNTGELFF. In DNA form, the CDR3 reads TGCGCCAGCAGCCAAGATCGTCCAGCGGGGAACACCGGGGAGCTGTTTTTT.

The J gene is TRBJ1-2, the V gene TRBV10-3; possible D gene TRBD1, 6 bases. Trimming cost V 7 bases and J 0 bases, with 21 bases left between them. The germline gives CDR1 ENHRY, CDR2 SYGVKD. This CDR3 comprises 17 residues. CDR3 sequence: CAIIQTWETGPNYGYTF. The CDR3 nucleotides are TGTGCCATCATTCAAACCTGGGAGACAGGACCTAACTATGGCTACACCTTC.

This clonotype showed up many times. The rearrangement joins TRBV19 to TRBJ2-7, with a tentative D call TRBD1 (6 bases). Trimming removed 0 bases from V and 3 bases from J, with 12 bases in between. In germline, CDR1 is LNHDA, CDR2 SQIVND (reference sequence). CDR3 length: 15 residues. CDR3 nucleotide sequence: TGTGCCAGTAGTATAGATCCAACAGGGAGCTACGAGCAGTACTTC. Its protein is CASSIDPTGSYEQYF.

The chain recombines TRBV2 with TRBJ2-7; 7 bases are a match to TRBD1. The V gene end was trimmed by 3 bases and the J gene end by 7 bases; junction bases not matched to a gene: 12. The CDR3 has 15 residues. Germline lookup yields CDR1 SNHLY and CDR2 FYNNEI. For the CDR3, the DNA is TGTGCCAGCAGTGACAACCCCGGGACAGCTGGGGAGCAGTACTTC. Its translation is CASSDNPGTAGEQYF. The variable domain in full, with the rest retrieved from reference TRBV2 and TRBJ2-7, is EPEVTQTPSHQVTQMGQEVILRCVPISNHLYFYWYRQILGQKVEFLVSFYNNEISEKSEIFDDQFSVERPDGSNFTLKIRSTKLEDSAMYFCASSDNPGTAGEQYFGPGTRLTVT.

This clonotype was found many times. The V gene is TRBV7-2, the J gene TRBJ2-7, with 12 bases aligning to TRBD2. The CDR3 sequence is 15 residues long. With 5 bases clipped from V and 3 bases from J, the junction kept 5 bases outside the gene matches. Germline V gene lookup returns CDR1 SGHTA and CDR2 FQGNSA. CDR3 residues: CASSEAGLAGYEQYF. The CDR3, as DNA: TGTGCCAGCAGCGAAGCGGGACTAGCGGGCTACGAGCAGTACTTC.

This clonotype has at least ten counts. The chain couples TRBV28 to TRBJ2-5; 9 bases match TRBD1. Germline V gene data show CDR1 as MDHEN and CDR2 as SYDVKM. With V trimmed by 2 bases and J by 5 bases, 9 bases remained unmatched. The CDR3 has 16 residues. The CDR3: CASSLMGQGIEETQYF. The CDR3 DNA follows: TGTGCCAGCAGTTTAATGGGACAGGGTATTGAGGAGACCCAGTACTTC.

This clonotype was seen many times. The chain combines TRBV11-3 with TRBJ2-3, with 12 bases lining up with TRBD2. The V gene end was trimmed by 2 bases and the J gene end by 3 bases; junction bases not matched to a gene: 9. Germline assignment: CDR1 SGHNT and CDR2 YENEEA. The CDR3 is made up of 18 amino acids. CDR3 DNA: TGTGCCAGCAGCTTACGACTAGCGGGAGAGGGGCGGACAGATACGCAGTATTTT. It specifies CASSLRLAGEGRTDTQYF.

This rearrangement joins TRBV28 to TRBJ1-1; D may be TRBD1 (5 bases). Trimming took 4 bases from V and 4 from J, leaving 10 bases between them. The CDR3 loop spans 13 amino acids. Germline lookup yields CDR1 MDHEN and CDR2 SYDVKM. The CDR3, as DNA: TGTGCCAGCAGTTGGAACAGGCTCACTGAAGCTTTCTTT. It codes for CASSWNRLTEAFF. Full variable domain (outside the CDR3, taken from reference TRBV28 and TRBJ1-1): DVKVTQSSRYLVKRTGEKVFLECVQDMDHENMFWYRQDPGLGLRLIYFSYDVKMKEKGDIPEGYSVSREKKERFSLILESASTNQTSMYLCASSWNRLTEAFFGQGTRLTVV.

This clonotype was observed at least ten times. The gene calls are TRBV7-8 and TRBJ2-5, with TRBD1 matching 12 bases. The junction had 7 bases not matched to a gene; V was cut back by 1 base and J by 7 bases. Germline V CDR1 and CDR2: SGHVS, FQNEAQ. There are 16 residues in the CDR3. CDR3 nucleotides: TGTGCCAGCAGCTTAGATGGGACAGGGGGCGCCGGGACCCAGTACTTC. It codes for CASSLDGTGGAGTQYF.

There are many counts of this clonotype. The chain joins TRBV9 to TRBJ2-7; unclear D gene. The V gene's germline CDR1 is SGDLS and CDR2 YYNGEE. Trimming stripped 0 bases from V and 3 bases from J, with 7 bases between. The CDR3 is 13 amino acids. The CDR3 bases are TGTGCCAGCAGCGTAGTGGATAACTACGAGCAGTACTTC. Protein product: CASSVVDNYEQYF. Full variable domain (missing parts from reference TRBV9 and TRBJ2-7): DSGVTQTPKHLITATGQRVTLRCSPRSGDLSVYWYQQSLDQGLQFLIQYYNGEERAKGNILERFSAQQFPDLHSELNLSSLELGDSALYFCASSVVDNYEQYFGPGTRLTVT.

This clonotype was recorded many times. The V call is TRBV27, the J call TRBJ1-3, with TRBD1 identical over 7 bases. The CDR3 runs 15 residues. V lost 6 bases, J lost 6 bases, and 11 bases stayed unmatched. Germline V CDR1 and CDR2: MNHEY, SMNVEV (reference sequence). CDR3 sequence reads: CASSPKTGYLNTIYF. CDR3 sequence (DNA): TGTGCCAGCAGCCCTAAGACAGGGTACTTAAACACCATATATTTT.

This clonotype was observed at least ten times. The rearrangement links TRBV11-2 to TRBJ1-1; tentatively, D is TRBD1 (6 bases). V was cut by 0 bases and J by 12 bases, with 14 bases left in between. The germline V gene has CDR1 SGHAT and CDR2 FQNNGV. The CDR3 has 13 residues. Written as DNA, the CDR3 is TGTGCCAGCAGCTTAGATCCGCAGGGGATGACTTTCTTT. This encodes CASSLDPQGMTFF.

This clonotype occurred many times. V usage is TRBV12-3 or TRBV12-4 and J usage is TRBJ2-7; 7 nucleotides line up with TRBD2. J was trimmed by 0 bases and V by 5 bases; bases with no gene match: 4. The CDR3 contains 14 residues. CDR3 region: CASSPKRGSYEQYF. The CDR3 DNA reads TGTGCCAGCAGTCCCAAGCGGGGCTCCTACGAGCAGTACTTC.

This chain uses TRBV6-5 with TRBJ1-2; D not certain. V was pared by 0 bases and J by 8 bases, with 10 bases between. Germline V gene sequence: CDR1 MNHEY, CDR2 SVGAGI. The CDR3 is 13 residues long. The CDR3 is CASSYSSVGGYTF. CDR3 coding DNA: TGTGCCAGCAGTTACTCGAGTGTGGGGGGCTACACCTTC.

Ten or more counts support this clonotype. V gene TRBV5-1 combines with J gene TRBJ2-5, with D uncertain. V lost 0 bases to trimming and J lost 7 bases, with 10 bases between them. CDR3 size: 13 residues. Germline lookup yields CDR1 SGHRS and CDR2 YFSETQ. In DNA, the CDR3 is TGCGCCAGCAGCTTGGAGGGTTCCGGGACCCAGTACTTC. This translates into CASSLEGSGTQYF.

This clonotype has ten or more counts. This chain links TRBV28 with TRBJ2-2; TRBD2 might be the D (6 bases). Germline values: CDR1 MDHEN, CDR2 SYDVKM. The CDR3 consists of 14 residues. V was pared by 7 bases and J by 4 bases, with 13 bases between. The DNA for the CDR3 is TGTGCCAGCACTCGACTGGGGGGCACCGGGGAGCTGTTTTTT. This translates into CASTRLGGTGELFF.

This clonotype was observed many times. The CDR3 is CASSREGQGNQPQHF. The CDR3 DNA is TGTGCCAGCAGTCGAGAAGGACAGGGGAATCAGCCCCAGCATTTT. The chain carries TRBV27 and TRBJ1-5; 9 bases are a match to TRBD1. CDR3 length: 15 amino acids. J lost 4 bases, V lost 5 bases, and 6 bases had no gene match. Per germline, CDR1 MNHEY and CDR2 SMNVEV (reference sequence).

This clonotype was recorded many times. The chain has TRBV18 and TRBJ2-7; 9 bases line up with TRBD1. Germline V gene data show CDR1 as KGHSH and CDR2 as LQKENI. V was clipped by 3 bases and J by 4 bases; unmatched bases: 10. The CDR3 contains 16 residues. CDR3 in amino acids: CASSPRPGQGLYEQYF. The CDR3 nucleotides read TGTGCCAGCTCACCCCGGCCGGGACAGGGCTTATACGAGCAGTACTTC.

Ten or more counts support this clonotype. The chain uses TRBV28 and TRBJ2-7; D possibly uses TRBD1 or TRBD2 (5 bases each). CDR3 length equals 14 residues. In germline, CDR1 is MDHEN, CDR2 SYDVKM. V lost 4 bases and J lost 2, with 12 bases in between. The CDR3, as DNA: TGTGCCAGCAGTTCACTCCCGGGACCCTACGAGCAGTACTTC. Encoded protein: CASSSLPGPYEQYF.

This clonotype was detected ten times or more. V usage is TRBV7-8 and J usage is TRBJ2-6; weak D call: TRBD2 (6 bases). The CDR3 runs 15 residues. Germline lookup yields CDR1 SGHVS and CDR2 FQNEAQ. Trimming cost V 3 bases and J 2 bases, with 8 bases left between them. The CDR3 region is CASSFPGAGANVLTF. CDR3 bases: TGTGCCAGCAGCTTCCCGGGGGCTGGGGCCAACGTCCTGACTTTC. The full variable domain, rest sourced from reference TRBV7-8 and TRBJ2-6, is GAGVSQSPRYKVAKRGQDVALRCDPISGHVSLFWYQQALGQGPEFLTYFQNEAQLDKSGLPSDRFFAERPEGSVSTLKIQRTQQEDSAVYLCASSFPGAGANVLTFGAGSRLTVL.

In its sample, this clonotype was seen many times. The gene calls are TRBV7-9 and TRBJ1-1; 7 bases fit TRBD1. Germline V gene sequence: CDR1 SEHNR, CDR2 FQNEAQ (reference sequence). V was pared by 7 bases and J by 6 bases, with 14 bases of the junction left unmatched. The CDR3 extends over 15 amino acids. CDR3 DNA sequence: TGTGCCAGCACCAAAATAGGGGGCGGAGTATCTGAAGCTTTCTTT. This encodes CASTKIGGGVSEAFF.

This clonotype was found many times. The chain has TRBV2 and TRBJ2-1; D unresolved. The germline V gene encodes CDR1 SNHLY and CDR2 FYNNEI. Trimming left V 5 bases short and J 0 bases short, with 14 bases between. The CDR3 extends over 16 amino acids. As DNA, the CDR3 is TGTGCCAGCAGTCCCATTCTCCGTAGCTCCTACAATGAGCAGTTCTTC. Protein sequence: CASSPILRSSYNEQFF.

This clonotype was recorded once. The CDR3 here is CASSSQADVNTEAFF. DNA for the CDR3: TGTGCCAGCAGCTCCCAAGCTGACGTGAACACTGAAGCTTTCTTT. This chain joins TRBV7-9 and TRBJ1-1; D unresolved. The CDR3 totals 15 residues. Per germline, CDR1 SEHNR and CDR2 FQNEAQ (reference sequence). V lost 4 bases and J 0 bases, leaving 12 bases between the germline ends.

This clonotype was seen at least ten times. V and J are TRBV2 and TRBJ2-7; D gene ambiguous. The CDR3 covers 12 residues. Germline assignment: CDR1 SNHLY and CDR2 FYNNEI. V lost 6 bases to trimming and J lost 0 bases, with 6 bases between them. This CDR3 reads CASRRASYEQYF. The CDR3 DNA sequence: TGTGCCAGCAGACGAGCCTCCTACGAGCAGTACTTC.

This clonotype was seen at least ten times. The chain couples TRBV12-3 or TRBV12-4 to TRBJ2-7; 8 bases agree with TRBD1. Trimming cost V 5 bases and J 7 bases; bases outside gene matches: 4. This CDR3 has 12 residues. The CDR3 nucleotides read TGTGCCAGCAGTCACAGGGGGAATGAGCAGTACTTC. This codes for CASSHRGNEQYF.

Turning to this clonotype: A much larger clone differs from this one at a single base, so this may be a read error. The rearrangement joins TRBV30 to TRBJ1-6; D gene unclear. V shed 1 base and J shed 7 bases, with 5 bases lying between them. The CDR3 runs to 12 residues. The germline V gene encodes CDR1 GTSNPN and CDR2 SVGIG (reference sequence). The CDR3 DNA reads TGTGCCTGGAGTGGCCAAAATTCACCCCTCCACTTT. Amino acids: CAWSGQNSPLHF. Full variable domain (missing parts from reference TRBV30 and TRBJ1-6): SQTIHQWPATLVQPVGSPLSLECTVEGTSNPNLYWYRQAAGRGLQLLFYSVGIGQISSEVPQNLSASRPQDRQFILSSKKLLLSDSGFYLCAWSGQNSPLHFGNGTRLTVT.